Here is one TCR beta chain with its context. No cognate antigen has been identified for it. There are no base qualities to consult, and no much larger clone falls within one base. The cysteine opens and the phenylalanine closes a CDR3 of 15 amino acids. Only the CDR3 DNA is retained, 45 bases long and in frame from the first base. The germline V gene provides CDR1 SGHTS and CDR2 YDEGEE. V is pruned by 4 bases and J by 1 base, leaving 5 bases of the junction without a gene match. One collaborating source in Seattle enrolled patients during active infection and followed them longitudinally through the course of disease. The collaborating institutions used their own protocols to collect whole blood in K2EDTA tubes. Collaborator samples were shipped for TCRbeta analysis as frozen whole blood, isolated PBMCs, or DNA extracted from either sample type. This entry is derived from a study of blood T cell repertoires in COVID-19 (dated by TCRdb to about 2020). Regarding the study in general: Samples from collaborators originated in the United States, Italy and Spain and spanned both the acute and convalescent phases of COVID-19. The material from the prospective study consisted of cDNA or gDNA derived from T cells, B-cell-depleted T cells, or PBMCs. A de-identified subject ID, COVID-19 status, age in years and sex were almost always included in the sample metadata. Where available, HLA class I and class II types were taken from metadata supplied by the sample provider and were not determined by assay-based typing. Subjects who had been exposed to COVID-19, were actively infected with it, or had recovered from it provided the deeply sampled blood TCRbeta repertoires that made up the dataset. The samples were drawn from the first 160 participants of the ongoing ImmuneRACE study and from some 1,300 subjects provided by 6 global collaborators. The repertoires were released in a freely available public database intended as a resource for research on the immune response to SARS-CoV-2. Broader findings and caveats from the paper: Clinical and demographic metadata were provided uncurated, with the amount varying by source and participant.

TCRbeta CDR3 regions were amplified from genomic DNA using the immunoSEQ Assay, a bias-controlled multiplex PCR. On the authors' methods: Within the assay, amplification of reference gene primers was used to estimate how many nucleated cells each sample contained. To quantify the absolute abundance of each unique TCRbeta CDR3 rearrangement, sequence reads were collapsed and filtered. Productive Simpson clonality was computed per sample as the square root of Simpson's diversity index over productive rearrangements. Not all clones reach the TCRdb copy of this immuneACCESS table, which keeps in-frame sequences only. Checked studies attribute under half of the gap to unresolved V genes and leave the rest unexplained. V and J calls and clone size are given by that table; D and trimming were obtained from the DNA. A total of about 300,000 clones appear in this sample, 85% to 90% of them only once. The ten largest clones capture roughly 5.9% of the sample.

This TCR derives from a woman in her forties or fifties with COVID-19, enrolled during active disease. The chain uses TRBV5-8 and TRBJ2-3, with 8 central nucleotides matching TRBD1. The source material was peripheral blood. CDR3 sequence: CASSADRVGTDTQYF. The bases read TGTGCCAGCAGCGCGGACAGGGTGGGCACAGATACGCAGTATTTT.